This T cell receptor (beta chain) was captured in a study of technical replicates of blood from several donors. Germline CDR1 SEHNR, CDR2 FQNEAQ (reference sequence). There are 14 residues in the CDR3. V was cut by 7 bases and J by 0 bases, with 12 bases left in between. Here immunoSEQ multiplex PCR was the method, and the copy in TCRdb shows in-frame clones only, minus some. The data contain under 85,000 clones, approximately 96% of them singletons. The chain links TRBV7-9 to TRBJ1-1; no firm D call. This clonotype was sampled from a human donor in good health. Specimen: T cells isolated from PBMCs. For the CDR3, the DNA is TGTGCCAGCACCAACGCGAATGTGAACACTGAAGCTTTCTTT. This sequence encodes CASTNANVNTEAFF.